The 10 T cell receptor beta chains below all came from one sample that was sequenced in a study of shared clonotypes between healthy human individuals. Libraries were prepared by immunoSEQ multiplex PCR; TCRdb keeps only in-frame clonotypes and omits some of them. The profile shows over a million clones, approximately 98% of them singletons. Sequencing was done on a sample of naive CD4+ T cells sorted from blood. Subset specified: CD45RA+ positively selected. The receptors here all came from a man aged 30 to 39 in good health.

The count of this clone is one. The genes are TRBV5-6 and TRBJ2-1; possibly TRBD1 for D (6 bases). The CDR3 runs 11 residues. The germline V gene encodes CDR1 SGHDT and CDR2 YYEEEE. V lost 6 bases, J lost 8 bases, and 9 bases lay in between. The CDR3 sequence is CASTNRDEQFF. The CDR3 region has the DNA TGTGCCAGCACCAACAGGGATGAGCAGTTCTTC.

The CDR3 DNA follows: TGTGCCAGCAGCTTAGAAGGGGGACGGGAGACCCAGTACTTC. It specifies CASSLEGGRETQYF. The chain employs TRBV7-2 and TRBJ2-5; TRBD1 might be the D (6 bases). Trimming shortened V by 1 base and J by 5 bases, and 11 bases separated the two germline ends. There are 14 residues in the CDR3. Germline V gene sequence: CDR1 SGHTA, CDR2 FQGNSA.

The chain joins TRBV6-6 to TRBJ1-5; weak D call: TRBD1 (5 bases). The CDR3 has 16 residues. Deletions cut 0 bases from V and 1 base from J, with 10 bases between. Germline CDR1 is MNHNY and CDR2 is SVGAGI (reference sequence). The CDR3 reads CASSYSSRGSNQPQHF. The CDR3 coding sequence is TGTGCCAGCAGTTACTCGAGCCGGGGGAGCAATCAGCCCCAGCATTTT.

J is TRBJ2-1 and V is TRBV30; D may be TRBD2 (6 bases). This CDR3 is built from 11 residues. Deletions cut 4 bases from V and 12 bases from J, with 13 bases between. Germline values: CDR1 GTSNPN, CDR2 SVGIG (reference sequence). The CDR3 loop reads CAWISGTLQFF. CDR3 bases: TGTGCCTGGATTTCGGGGACTCTGCAGTTCTTC.

The J gene is TRBJ1-1, the V gene TRBV10-2, with 8 bases lining up with TRBD1. Germline lookup yields CDR1 WSHSY and CDR2 SAAADI. Germline trimming cut 7 bases from V and 7 bases from J; bases unmatched to any gene: 5. The CDR3 is 12 amino acids. CDR3 sequence reads: CASKRTGFEAFF. DNA of the CDR3: TGCGCCAGCAAAAGGACAGGGTTTGAAGCTTTCTTT.

Concerning this clone: Within the sample, other DNA sequences also encode this same CDR3. The V and J genes are TRBV5-1 and TRBJ2-3; D is uncertain. Germline V CDR1 and CDR2: SGHRS, YFSETQ. This CDR3 has 15 amino acids. With 2 bases removed from V and 0 bases from J, the gap between germline ends came to 10 bases. CDR3 DNA sequence: TGCGCCAGCAGCTTCCTAGGCCGGAGCACAGATACGCAGTATTTT. This gives the protein CASSFLGRSTDTQYF.

V gene TRBV29-1 combines with J gene TRBJ2-3; no definite D call. The CDR3 totals 14 residues. Trimming cost V 4 bases and J 1 base, with 12 bases left between them. Germline CDR1 is SQVTM and CDR2 is ANQGSEA. The CDR3 bases are TGCAGCGTTGTCTCTTTAATGGGCACAGATACGCAGTATTTT. The encoded protein is CSVVSLMGTDTQYF.

V and J are TRBV7-2 and TRBJ2-5; D call uncertain. The CDR3 sequence is 14 residues long. V lost 1 base, J lost 5 bases, and 11 bases lay in between. Germline CDR1 SGHTA, CDR2 FQGNSA. The CDR3 spells CASSLDRQDETQYF. The CDR3 DNA reads as TGTGCCAGCAGCTTAGACCGGCAGGATGAGACCCAGTACTTC.

The chain has TRBV18 and TRBJ2-1, with a weak D call TRBD1 (6 bases). Germline values: CDR1 KGHSH, CDR2 LQKENI. The CDR3 has 15 amino acids. V shed 6 bases and J shed 4 bases, with 16 bases lying between them. The CDR3 bases are TGTGCCAGCTCCGCCGGGACACCTTTTTACAATGAGCAGTTCTTC. Protein: CASSAGTPFYNEQFF.

The chain is built from TRBV4-3 and TRBJ2-7; the match to TRBD1 covers 9 bases. In germline, CDR1 is LGHNA, CDR2 YSLEER. This CDR3 is 13 amino acids long. Trimming took 3 bases from V and 4 from J; bases not matched to a gene: 1. The chain's CDR3 is CASSHDRGYEQYF. The CDR3 DNA follows: TGCGCCAGCAGCCATGACAGGGGGTACGAGCAGTACTTC.